The rows below give T cell receptor beta chains drawn from one sample of a study of lymphopenia after photon versus proton radiotherapy. Sequencing was performed with immunoSEQ multiplex PCR; in TCRdb, only in-frame clones are kept and a portion is missing. The data show some 26,000 clones, around 83% seen once. Sequences were derived from peripheral blood, sampled from a patient treated with photon-based radiotherapy. The receptor source for this set is a woman aged 50 to 65 with pancreatic cancer. Both conserved end residues are part of each CDR3. Each record gives: D gene, V gene, J gene, clone size, CDR3 DNA, CDR3 protein. D genes are given only for firm matches. Size is omitted from some rows. Given values are once, few, many or a class for expanded clones.

D: .
V: TRBV11-2
J: TRBJ1-2
size: .
DNA: TGTGCCAGCAGCGCCCAGGGGAGGCCCCTCTATGGCTACACCTTC
CDR3: CASSAQGRPLYGYTF

D: .
V: TRBV9
J: TRBJ2-7
size: .
DNA: TGTGCCAGCAGCGTAGGGCACGAGCAGTACTTC
CDR3: CASSVGHEQYF

D: TRBD2
V: TRBV10-2
J: TRBJ2-2
size: .
DNA: TGCGCCAGCAGTGAGAGTGGGCTAGCGGGAGTTAACACCGGGGAGCTGTTTTTT
CDR3: CASSESGLAGVNTGELFF

D: .
V: TRBV11-2
J: TRBJ2-5
size: .
DNA: TGTGCCAGCAGCTTAGTAATCGGAGAGACCCAGTACTTC
CDR3: CASSLVIGETQYF

D: .
V: TRBV7-9
J: TRBJ2-3
size: .
DNA: TGTGCCAGCAGCCCGACCGTTGATACGCAGTATTTT
CDR3: CASSPTVDTQYF

D: TRBD1
V: TRBV5-1
J: TRBJ1-1
size: .
DNA: TGCGCCAGCAGCCCGGCCCCGGGACAGGGGGCAATTGGAACTGAAGCTTTCTTT
CDR3: CASSPAPGQGAIGTEAFF

D: TRBD2
V: TRBV10-1
J: TRBJ2-5
size: .
DNA: TGCGCCAGCAGTGGGACTAGCGCAGAGACCCAGTACTTC
CDR3: CASSGTSAETQYF

D: .
V: TRBV18
J: TRBJ2-1
size: .
DNA: TGTGCCAGCTCACCACAGGCGGGGCGCCATGAGCAGTTCTTC
CDR3: CASSPQAGRHEQFF

D: .
V: TRBV5-1
J: TRBJ1-1
size: once
DNA: TGCGCCAGCAGCCACGGCGGGGACACTGAAGCTTTCTTT
CDR3: CASSHGGDTEAFF

D: .
V: TRBV7-2
J: TRBJ2-5
size: .
DNA: TGTGCCAGCAGCTCAATGGGAACCCAGTACTTC
CDR3: CASSSMGTQYF

D: .
V: TRBV19
J: TRBJ2-1
size: .
DNA: TGTGCCAGTAGTAGGGGTGGCCGGACGGGAAGCTCCTACAATGAGCAGTTCTTC
CDR3: CASSRGGRTGSSYNEQFF

D: .
V: TRBV20-1
J: TRBJ1-5
size: .
DNA: TGCAGTGCTGAGGGCAAGGAGCCCCAGCATTTT
CDR3: CSAEGKEPQHF

D: TRBD1
V: TRBV7-2
J: TRBJ2-3
size: .
DNA: TGTGCCAGCAGCTCGCGCCGAGGACAGGGACGCACAGATACGCAGTATTTT
CDR3: CASSSRRGQGRTDTQYF

D: .
V: TRBV29-1
J: TRBJ1-6
size: .
DNA: TGCAGCGTCAGCGACGGGAATAATTCACCCCTCCACTTT
CDR3: CSVSDGNNSPLHF

D: TRBD1
V: TRBV19
J: TRBJ2-7
size: .
DNA: TGTGCCAGTAGTCCTCCTCGGGGGACAGGGATCTACGAGCAGTACTTC
CDR3: CASSPPRGTGIYEQYF

D: .
V: TRBV19
J: TRBJ2-1
size: .
DNA: TGTGCCAGTAGTATGTTGAGAGGGCAGAGACACTACAATGAGCAGTTCTTC
CDR3: CASSMLRGQRHYNEQFF

D: TRBD2
V: TRBV7-9
J: TRBJ2-3
size: .
DNA: TGTGCCAGCAGCTCCGGACTAGCGGGAGGGGATACGCAGTATTTT
CDR3: CASSSGLAGGDTQYF

D: .
V: TRBV7-2
J: TRBJ1-1
size: .
DNA: TGTGCCAGCAGCTTAGCGGATGTGTTGGGCACTGAAGCTTTCTTT
CDR3: CASSLADVLGTEAFF

D: .
V: TRBV27
J: TRBJ1-2
size: .
DNA: TGTGCCAGCAGGCTAGGGCCGGCAAGGATTTATGGCTACACCTTC
CDR3: CASRLGPARIYGYTF

D: TRBD1
V: TRBV12-5
J: TRBJ2-7
size: .
DNA: TGTGCTAGTGGTTTGGACAGGGGGAGCTCCTACGAGCAGTACTTC
CDR3: CASGLDRGSSYEQYF

D: .
V: TRBV27
J: TRBJ1-1
size: .
DNA: TGTGCCAGCAGAAGGGCCGGCGGTATGGGCACTGAAGCTTTCTTT
CDR3: CASRRAGGMGTEAFF

D: .
V: TRBV5-1
J: TRBJ1-1
size: .
DNA: TGCGCCAGCACCTTGGACCCCCTTAAAACTGAAGCTTTCTTT
CDR3: CASTLDPLKTEAFF

D: TRBD1
V: TRBV7-9
J: TRBJ2-5
size: .
DNA: TGTGCCAGCAGCTCCGGGACAGTCATTGGGACCCAGTACTTC
CDR3: CASSSGTVIGTQYF

D: .
V: TRBV7-9
J: TRBJ2-7
size: .
DNA: TGTGCCAGCAGCCCGGGGACTGAGACCTACGAGCAGTACTTC
CDR3: CASSPGTETYEQYF

D: TRBD2
V: TRBV29-1
J: TRBJ2-1
size: few
DNA: TGCAGCGTTCATGGACTAGCGGGAGGCACCGGGTCATACAATGAGCAGTTCTTC
CDR3: CSVHGLAGGTGSYNEQFF

D: TRBD1
V: TRBV6-5
J: TRBJ2-1
size: .
DNA: TGTGCCAGCAGCCGGACAGGGTACAATGAGCAGTTCTTC
CDR3: CASSRTGYNEQFF

D: .
V: TRBV6-1
J: TRBJ2-7
size: .
DNA: TGTGCCAGCAGTGCCCAAGACGGGACCCCCTACGAGCAGTACTTC
CDR3: CASSAQDGTPYEQYF

D: .
V: TRBV6-4
J: TRBJ2-7
size: .
DNA: TGTGCCCCGACCCAAGGGACGGAAGGTTACGAGCAGTACTTC
CDR3: CAPTQGTEGYEQYF

D: .
V: TRBV1
J: TRBJ2-3
size: .
DNA: TGCACCAGCAGCCTTGGGACTAGCGGGCTTAGCACAGATACGCAGTATTTT
CDR3: CTSSLGTSGLSTDTQYF

D: TRBD1
V: TRBV9
J: TRBJ2-7
size: .
DNA: TGTGCCAGCAGCGTAGACAGGGGTACCCACGAGCAGTACTTC
CDR3: CASSVDRGTHEQYF

D: .
V: TRBV25-1
J: TRBJ1-4
size: .
DNA: TGTGCCAGCAAGTCTGGAACTAATGAAAAACTGTTTTTT
CDR3: CASKSGTNEKLFF

D: .
V: TRBV28
J: TRBJ1-5
size: few
DNA: TGTGCCAGCTCAAACCACGTAGTTCAGACTAAATCAGCCCAGCATTTT
CDR3: CASSNHVVQTKSAQHF

D: .
V: TRBV19
J: TRBJ1-1
size: .
DNA: TGTGCCAGTAGCCTCGGATGGGGGGCTGCTGAAGCTTTCTTT
CDR3: CASSLGWGAAEAFF

D: .
V: TRBV19
J: TRBJ2-3
size: once
DNA: TGTGCCAGTAGTATTAAGAGCACAGATACGCAGTATTTT
CDR3: CASSIKSTDTQYF

D: .
V: TRBV5-1
J: TRBJ1-2
size: .
DNA: TGCGCCAGCAGCTTGGAGCCGGGGAGAGGGGGTGGCTACACCTTC
CDR3: CASSLEPGRGGGYTF

D: TRBD2
V: TRBV28
J: TRBJ2-3
size: .
DNA: TGTGCCAGCAGACCTAGCGGTAGCACAGATACGCAGTATTTT
CDR3: CASRPSGSTDTQYF

D: .
V: TRBV11-2
J: TRBJ2-1
size: .
DNA: TGTGCCAGCAGCCCCCGGGTCGACAGTGATGAGCAGTTCTTC
CDR3: CASSPRVDSDEQFF

D: TRBD1
V: TRBV7-9
J: TRBJ2-5
size: .
DNA: TGTGCCAGCAGCTTAGGGACAGGACTTCAAGAGACCCAGTACTTC
CDR3: CASSLGTGLQETQYF

D: TRBD1
V: TRBV28
J: TRBJ2-3
size: .
DNA: TGTGCCAGCAGTCCGACAGGGGTCATTGGCACAGATACGCAGTATTTT
CDR3: CASSPTGVIGTDTQYF

D: .
V: TRBV27
J: TRBJ2-7
size: .
DNA: TGTGCCAGCAGTTTAGATAGGGCTCCGGGCGAGCAGTACTTC
CDR3: CASSLDRAPGEQYF

D: TRBD1
V: TRBV7-9
J: TRBJ1-2
size: .
DNA: TGTGCCAGCAGCTTTGGACAGGAAGGTGGCTACACCTTC
CDR3: CASSFGQEGGYTF

D: TRBD1
V: TRBV27
J: TRBJ1-1
size: .
DNA: TGTGCCAGCAGTTTATTCCCTGGGACAGGGCGCACTGAAGCTTTCTTT
CDR3: CASSLFPGTGRTEAFF

D: TRBD2
V: TRBV6-5
J: TRBJ2-3
size: .
DNA: TGTGCCAGCAGTTCTGCGGGACTAGCGGAGCGAAACACGCAGTATTTT
CDR3: CASSSAGLAERNTQYF

D: .
V: TRBV18
J: TRBJ2-7
size: .
DNA: TGTGCCAGCTCACCAGAGGGTAGCTACGAGCAGTACTTC
CDR3: CASSPEGSYEQYF

D: .
V: TRBV28
J: TRBJ2-1
size: once
DNA: TGTGCCAGCGATTCCCCGGCGGACCAATCGAATGAGCAGTTCTTC
CDR3: CASDSPADQSNEQFF

D: .
V: TRBV7-3
J: TRBJ2-3
size: .
DNA: TGTGCCAGCAGCTCTACGACAGGCAGCACAGATACGCAGTATTTT
CDR3: CASSSTTGSTDTQYF

D: .
V: TRBV27
J: TRBJ2-1
size: .
DNA: TGTGCCAGCAGTTTTGGGCAGGGTAGAAATGAGCAGTTCTTC
CDR3: CASSFGQGRNEQFF

D: TRBD2
V: TRBV23-1
J: TRBJ2-2
size: .
DNA: TGCGCCAGCAGGGGACTAGCGGGAGTAGGCACCGGGGAGCTGGTTTTT
CDR3: CASRGLAGVGTGELVF

D: .
V: TRBV5-3
J: TRBJ2-5
size: .
DNA: TGTGCCAGAAGCGGTATGACTGAGGGGGGGTACCAAGAGACCCAGTACTTC
CDR3: CARSGMTEGGYQETQYF

D: .
V: TRBV28
J: TRBJ2-2
size: .
DNA: TGTGCCAGCAGTTTGCACGGGGGCACCGGGGAGCTGTTTTTT
CDR3: CASSLHGGTGELFF

D: .
V: TRBV25-1
J: TRBJ1-1
size: .
DNA: TGTGCCAGCGTGCCCGACCTGGGAACTGAAGCTTTCTTT
CDR3: CASVPDLGTEAFF

D: .
V: TRBV27
J: TRBJ2-7
size: .
DNA: TGTGCCAGCAGTCAAGACATCTCCTACGAGCAGTACTTC
CDR3: CASSQDISYEQYF

D: .
V: TRBV6-4
J: TRBJ2-1
size: once
DNA: TGTGCCAGCTCCGGACCTGCAGGAGAGCAGTTCTTC
CDR3: CASSGPAGEQFF

D: .
V: TRBV14
J: TRBJ1-3
size: few
DNA: TGTGCCAGCAGCCCGTCCAAGAGGGAAAAAGGAAACACCATATATTTT
CDR3: CASSPSKREKGNTIYF

D: .
V: TRBV21-1
J: TRBJ2-7
size: .
DNA: TGTGCCAGCAGCAAGGAAAATACCTACGAGCAGTACTTC
CDR3: CASSKENTYEQYF

D: .
V: TRBV29-1
J: TRBJ2-7
size: .
DNA: TGCAGCGTGTTGGGGGGTATAAACGAGCAGTACTTC
CDR3: CSVLGGINEQYF

D: .
V: TRBV9
J: TRBJ2-3
size: once
DNA: TGTGCCAGCAGCGCTATTACAGATACGCAGTATTTT
CDR3: CASSAITDTQYF

D: .
V: TRBV5-6
J: TRBJ2-7
size: once
DNA: TGTGCCAGCAGCTTGTGGTGGGGATCCTACGAGCAGTACTTC
CDR3: CASSLWWGSYEQYF